Listed below are T cell receptor beta chains from one sample, sequenced in a study of blood T cells in healthy people across ages. Each CDR3 protein is one row after TCRdb ran MiXCR on the 5' RACE reads. The sample consists of approximately 760,000 distinct CDR3 sequences, approximately 25% of them appearing once. This sample also appeared in a second study, on T cells of mothers and their children.

Source material: blood. The receptors stem from a boy aged 10-17 years in good health. The conserved cysteine and the conserved F or W are not part of the CDR3 here. D genes are given only for firm matches. Clone size is not always given. Where it is, it says once, few, many or a class for expanded clones.

v_gene,abundance,d_gene,CDR3aa
TRBV6-2/TRBV6-3,.,.,ASGPLRITQY
TRBV5-1,few,TRBD2,ASSPLLAGAGNEQF
TRBV4-3,.,.,ASSQVKGTVEQY
TRBV20-1,once,.,STTRTNAGEQY
TRBV3-1,.,TRBD2,ASSQPRGGSSYEQY
TRBV20-1,few,.,SARGLQRRMDEKLF
TRBV6-6,many,.,ASSLGQFGQPQH
TRBV13,once,TRBD2,ASSYRTSSEAGTDTQY
TRBV7-8,once,.,ASSLSGEAWREAF
TRBV2,.,.,ASNENTGELF
TRBV27,few,TRBD1,ASRGGFSYEQY
TRBV28,.,.,AIQQTGTLQETQY
TRBV28,few,TRBD1,ASSSYRGAYEQY
TRBV6-4,.,.,ASSEWSGHNEQF
TRBV4-1,.,.,ASSQPGPPGRYEQY
TRBV28,.,TRBD1,ASSLPGQGATNEKLF
TRBV7-9,few,.,ASSPRYVDNEQF
TRBV20-1,few,.,SARDTLTSTDTQY
TRBV20-1,few,.,SAYPILTYEQY
TRBV3-1,.,.,ASSQVGGSGTGELF
TRBV29-1,many,.,SVGLTDTQY
TRBV4-1,.,TRBD1,ASSQAGQGGFYEQY
TRBV21-1,.,.,ASSPGTAPRGGGYT
TRBV29-1,few,.,SVEMAGGETQY
TRBV6-5,few,TRBD2,AGSRGGGSSDTQY
TRBV28,few,.,AGGISGANVLT
TRBV7-3,.,TRBD2,ASTKRGLAAQETQY
TRBV25-1,few,TRBD1,ASSDGQEQGETQY
TRBV4-1,.,TRBD1,ASSSRVQGSAEAF
TRBV4-3,.,TRBD1,ASSQTTGQETQY
TRBV6-2/TRBV6-3,.,TRBD2,ASTSGLAGQF
TRBV6-5,few,.,ASSYSENQPQH
TRBV7-2,.,TRBD2,ASLVTSGGLNEQF
TRBV7-3,.,TRBD2,ASSPSGMNTGELF
TRBV5-1,many,TRBD2,ASSLVVAGYNEQF
TRBV20-1,few,.,SAKQAPGDYGYT
TRBV27,.,.,ASKQNTEAF
TRBV15,.,.,ATSRDRVGEQF
TRBV9,.,TRBD1,ASTDHRQGPNTGELF
TRBV28,.,TRBD2,ASSFVASGNPSTDTQY
TRBV9,.,TRBD1,ASSLPDRKGANVLT